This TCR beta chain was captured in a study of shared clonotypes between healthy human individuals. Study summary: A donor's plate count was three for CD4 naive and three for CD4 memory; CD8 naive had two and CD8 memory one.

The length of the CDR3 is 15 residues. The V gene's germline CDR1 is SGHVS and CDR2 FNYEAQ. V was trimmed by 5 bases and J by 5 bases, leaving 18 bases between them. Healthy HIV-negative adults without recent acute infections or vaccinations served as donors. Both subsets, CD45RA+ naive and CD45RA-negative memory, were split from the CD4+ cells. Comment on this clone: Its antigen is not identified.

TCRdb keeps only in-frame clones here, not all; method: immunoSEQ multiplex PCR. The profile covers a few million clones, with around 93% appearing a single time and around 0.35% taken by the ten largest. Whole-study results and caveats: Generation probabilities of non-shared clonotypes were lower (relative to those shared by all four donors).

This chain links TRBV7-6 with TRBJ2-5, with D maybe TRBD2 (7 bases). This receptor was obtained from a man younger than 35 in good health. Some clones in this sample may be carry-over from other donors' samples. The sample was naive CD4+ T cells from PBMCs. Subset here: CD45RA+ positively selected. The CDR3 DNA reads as TGTGCCAGCAGCCCTCTAGGGGGGGCCGGGGAGACCCAGTACTTC. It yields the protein CASSPLGGAGETQYF.